This TCR beta chain derives from a study of T cell responses to AZD1222 COVID-19 vaccine. Study results and limitations: In a largely white British group with more females than males, clonal diversity was possibly underestimated. Across spike, vaccine-associated CD4 TCRs were found, dominant at 160-218 and 743-854. At baseline, seropositivity was found in only a handful of AZD1222 recipients.

Trimming stripped 1 base from V and 4 bases from J, with 2 bases between. The CDR3 length is 11 residues. Germline V gives CDR1 SGHKS, CDR2 YYEKEE (reference sequence). Points on this clone: Its antigen is currently unknown.

Measured with immunoSEQ multiplex PCR; TCRdb has only the in-frame clones, and not every one. This table has roughly 190,000 clones, over 80% appearing once. The rearrangement joins TRBV5-5 to TRBJ1-1, with D uncertain. This TCR came from an adult in good health. The sequencing here drew on peripheral blood, taken on day 0 of AZD1222 vaccination. This CDR3 is CASSLSTEAFF. DNA for the CDR3: TGTGCCAGCAGCTTGTCCACTGAAGCTTTCTTT.